What follows describes a single T cell receptor (beta chain). Its antigen is currently unknown. The sample is drawn from a study of cytotoxic CD8 clonotypes in ibrutinib-treated CLL. Across the whole study: Researchers reported more than nine relapsed/refractory and over 14 treatment-naive patients, 17 of them IGHV unmutated.

This CDR3 has 17 residues. The germline V and J ends were trimmed by 5 bases and 0 bases, with 19 bases remaining between them. CDR1 is SGHVS, CDR2 FQNEAQ, per germline. Data came from immunoSEQ multiplex PCR; TCRdb stores just in-frame clones and leaves some out. This table has more than 300,000 clones, almost 80% appearing once. Study findings and constraints: Upon ibrutinib response clonality rose, and upon progression it fell back toward baseline. Starting clonality was above that of age-matched healthy donors and tracked circulating CD8+ T-cell counts.

The starting material was PBMCs, obtained before ibrutinib treatment. The chain has TRBV7-8 and TRBJ1-1, with D possibly TRBD1 on 5 matching bases. This receptor was taken from a human donor with chronic lymphocytic leukemia. In nucleotides, the CDR3 is TGTGCCAGCAGCGGGGGGGGGACCCAAATCATGAACACTGAAGCTTTCTTT. Amino acid sequence: CASSGGGTQIMNTEAFF.